A selection of T cell receptor beta chains follows, all from one sample in a study of cytomegalovirus exposure and HLA in healthy donors. Generated by immunoSEQ multiplex PCR, the TCRdb table keeps only in-frame clones and is missing some. The table lists about 49,000 clones, approximately 93% of them singletons. The sample comprised PBMCs. The receptors were gathered from a young woman in good health and CMV-seropositive. Both conserved end residues are part of each CDR3. The D gene is left open where the match is weak. Size values are once, few and many counts, or a class for expanded clones, and some rows have none.

D	V	J	size	DNA	CDR3
TRBD2	TRBV7-3	TRBJ2-1	.	TGTGCCAGCAGCCCCACCGGGACTACAGACTACAATGAGCAGTTCTTC	CASSPTGTTDYNEQFF
.	TRBV19	TRBJ2-1	once	TGTGCCTCTGTACAGGGCGGGAGCCCCTACAATGAGCAGTTCTTC	CASVQGGSPYNEQFF
TRBD2	TRBV6-1	TRBJ2-1	.	TGTGCCAGCACCCAGGGACTAGCCTCCAATGAGCAGTTCTTC	CASTQGLASNEQFF
.	TRBV4-2	TRBJ1-3	once	TGTGCCAGCAGCCAAGAATCGGACAGCTCTGGAAACACCATATATTTT	CASSQESDSSGNTIYF
TRBD2	TRBV27	TRBJ2-7	.	TGTGCCAGCGCCTCCCCCCCTAGCGGTACCTACGAGCAGTACTTC	CASASPPSGTYEQYF
.	TRBV6-4	TRBJ2-5	.	TGTGCCAGCAGTCCTGGGGGCGGGAGCGTGGAGACCCAGTACTTC	CASSPGGGSVETQYF
.	TRBV7-8	TRBJ2-5	.	TGTGCCAGCAGCCGCCGGAGTTCTCAAGAGACCCAGTACTTC	CASSRRSSQETQYF
.	TRBV28	TRBJ2-4	once	TGTGCCAGCAGTTTATTGAGGGCCGGTATAGCCAAAAACATTCAGTACTTC	CASSLLRAGIAKNIQYF
.	TRBV7-6	TRBJ2-7	once	TGTGCCAGCAGCCCAGGGGGCGGGAGTACACCCTACGAGCAGTACTTC	CASSPGGGSTPYEQYF
TRBD2	TRBV28	TRBJ2-7	.	TGTGCCAGCAGTAACAGGGGGCTAGCGGGAGGGAGCGAGCAGTACTTC	CASSNRGLAGGSEQYF
.	TRBV7-6	TRBJ1-3	.	TGTGCCAGCAGCTTAGCGAGAAGTTTTGGAAACACCATATATTTT	CASSLARSFGNTIYF
.	TRBV29-1	TRBJ2-5	few	TGCAGCGCCGCTCCCCGGGGACTCGAAGAGACCCAGTACTTC	CSAAPRGLEETQYF
TRBD1	TRBV15	TRBJ2-3	.	TGTGCCACCAGCACAGGGGGCGAATCAGATACGCAGTATTTT	CATSTGGESDTQYF
TRBD2	TRBV19	TRBJ2-1	.	TGTGCCAGTAGTATAGCGGGCGGGAGCTCCTACAATGAGCAGTTCTTC	CASSIAGGSSYNEQFF
.	TRBV30	TRBJ1-4	.	TGTGCCTGGAGTCAACAGGGAAATGAAAAACTGTTTTTT	CAWSQQGNEKLFF
TRBD1	TRBV5-4	TRBJ1-4	.	TGTGCCAGCAGCTTGGTTGTGACAGGGTTGAGTGAAAAACTGTTTTTT	CASSLVVTGLSEKLFF
TRBD1	TRBV7-6	TRBJ1-1	.	TGTGCCAGCAGCTTAAGGGACAGGCAAACGAACACTGAAGCTTTCTTT	CASSLRDRQTNTEAFF
.	TRBV29-1	TRBJ1-1	.	TGCAGCGTTGAAGGGAGGGAAACTGAAGCTTTCTTT	CSVEGRETEAFF
TRBD2	TRBV7-9	TRBJ2-1	.	TGTGCCAGCAGCTTAGCGGGACTAGCGCCCTACAATGAGCAGTTCTTC	CASSLAGLAPYNEQFF
TRBD1	TRBV4-3	TRBJ1-5	once	TGCGCCAGCAGCCAAGATTTGGGACAGGGGGCCCTTAGGCCCCAGCATTTT	CASSQDLGQGALRPQHF
TRBD1	TRBV30	TRBJ1-5	once	TGTGCCTGGAGTGGGGACAGATATAGCAATCAGCCCCAGCATTTT	CAWSGDRYSNQPQHF
TRBD2	TRBV6-4	TRBJ2-1	.	TGTGCCAGCAGCCCCGGGGGGGCGGGCAATGAGCAGTTCTTC	CASSPGGAGNEQFF
.	TRBV21-1	TRBJ1-1	.	TGTGCCAGCAGCAAAGCCAGGGACACTGAAGCTTTCTTT	CASSKARDTEAFF
.	TRBV25-1	TRBJ2-7	.	TGTGCCAGCAGTAGTGCGGGACTGAACTCCTACGAGCAGTACTTC	CASSSAGLNSYEQYF
.	TRBV6-6	TRBJ2-5	.	TGTGCCACACTCCAGAGGGCCCAAGAGACCCAGTACTTC	CATLQRAQETQYF
TRBD1	TRBV6-6	TRBJ1-1	.	TGTGCCAGCAGTAGGGGACAGGGGCGGATCACTGAAGCTTTCTTT	CASSRGQGRITEAFF
.	TRBV19	TRBJ2-5	.	TGTGCCAGTAGTATTGCGGAGACCCAGTACTTC	CASSIAETQYF
TRBD1	TRBV7-2	TRBJ2-5	.	TGTGCCAGCAGCTTAGAATTTAAGGACAGGGGCCTCCAAGAGACCCAGTACTTC	CASSLEFKDRGLQETQYF
.	TRBV6-1	TRBJ1-5	.	TGTGCCAGCATCGAGGTTGGGAGCAATCAGCCCCAGCATTTT	CASIEVGSNQPQHF
.	TRBV5-1	TRBJ1-1	.	TGCGCCAGCAGCTTGTCCAGGGTCCTGTCGAACACTGAAGCTTTCTTT	CASSLSRVLSNTEAFF
.	TRBV19	TRBJ2-1	.	TGTGCCAGTAGTATCGGGGAGAGCTCCTACAATGAGCAGTTCTTC	CASSIGESSYNEQFF